This T cell receptor beta chain emerged from a study of cytomegalovirus exposure and HLA in healthy donors. With 60 Vbeta and 13 Jbeta primers, the PCR was carried out. Produced via immunoSEQ multiplex PCR; TCRdb's table is partial and in-frame only. The data contain 190,000 or so clones, 75% to 85% of them singletons. The CDR3 runs 17 residues. V lost 5 bases to trimming and J lost 0 bases; unmatched junction nucleotides: 13. Germline CDR1 reads GTSNPN; CDR2 reads SVGIG (reference sequence). The TCR comes from a boy under 18 in good health and CMV-seronegative. The sample comprised PBMCs. This chain joins TRBV30 and TRBJ1-1, with 9 bases matching TRBD1. CDR3 bases: TGTGCCTGGGTAGGGGACAGGGTAGGGGGGATGAACACTGAAGCTTTCTTT. Protein sequence: CAWVGDRVGGMNTEAFF. The full variable domain, rest sourced from reference TRBV30 and TRBJ1-1, is SQTIHQWPATLVQPVGSPLSLECTVEGTSNPNLYWYRQAAGRGLQLLFYSVGIGQISSEVPQNLSASRPQDRQFILSSKKLLLSDSGFYLCAWVGDRVGGMNTEAFFGQGTRLTVV.